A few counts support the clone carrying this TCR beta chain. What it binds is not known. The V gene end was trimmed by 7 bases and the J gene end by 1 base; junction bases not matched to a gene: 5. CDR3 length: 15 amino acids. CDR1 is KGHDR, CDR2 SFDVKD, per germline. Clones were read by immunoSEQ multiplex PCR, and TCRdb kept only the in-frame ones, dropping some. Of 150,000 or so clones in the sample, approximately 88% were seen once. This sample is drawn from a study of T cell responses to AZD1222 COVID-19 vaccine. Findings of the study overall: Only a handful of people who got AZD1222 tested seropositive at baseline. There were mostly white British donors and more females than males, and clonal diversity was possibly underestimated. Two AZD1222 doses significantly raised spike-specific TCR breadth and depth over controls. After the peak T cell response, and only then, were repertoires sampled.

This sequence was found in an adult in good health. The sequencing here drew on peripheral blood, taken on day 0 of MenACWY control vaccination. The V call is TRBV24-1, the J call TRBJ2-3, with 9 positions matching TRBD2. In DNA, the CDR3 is TGTGCCACCAGCAGCAGGACTAGCGGCACAGATACGCAGTATTTT. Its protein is CATSSRTSGTDTQYF.